The clone carrying this T cell receptor (beta chain) appeared many times. Its antigen is still unknown. This entry comes from a study of Graves' ophthalmopathy and Graves' hyperthyroidism. Findings and caveats of the study: Distinction of ophthalmopathy from stable hyperthyroidism by a 13-signature model reached nearly 90% sensitivity and approximately 81% specificity.

The authors amplified TCR beta CDR3 regions from RNA transcripts. RT-PCR in the first round used HTBI primers; a second-round multiplex PCR followed. MiXCR, applied by TCRdb to the multiplex PCR reads, yields one record per CDR3 protein. The sample lists approximately 460,000 distinct CDR3 sequences, approximately 14% seen once, with 8% to 10% in the top ten. Fresh peripheral blood (more than 9.5 ml) yielded the PBMCs. The sequenced sample consisted of blood. This TCR derives from a woman between 25 and 40 years old with Graves' ophthalmopathy.

The CDR3 here is CASSPGQLNSPLHF. CDR3 sequence (DNA): TGTGCCAGCAGCCCAGGACAGCTGAATTCACCCCTCCACTTT. The chain combines TRBV12-3 or TRBV12-4 with TRBJ1-6; tentative D call: TRBD1 (6 bases). V was cut by 6 bases and J by 7 bases, with 13 bases left in between. This CDR3 is 14 amino acids long.